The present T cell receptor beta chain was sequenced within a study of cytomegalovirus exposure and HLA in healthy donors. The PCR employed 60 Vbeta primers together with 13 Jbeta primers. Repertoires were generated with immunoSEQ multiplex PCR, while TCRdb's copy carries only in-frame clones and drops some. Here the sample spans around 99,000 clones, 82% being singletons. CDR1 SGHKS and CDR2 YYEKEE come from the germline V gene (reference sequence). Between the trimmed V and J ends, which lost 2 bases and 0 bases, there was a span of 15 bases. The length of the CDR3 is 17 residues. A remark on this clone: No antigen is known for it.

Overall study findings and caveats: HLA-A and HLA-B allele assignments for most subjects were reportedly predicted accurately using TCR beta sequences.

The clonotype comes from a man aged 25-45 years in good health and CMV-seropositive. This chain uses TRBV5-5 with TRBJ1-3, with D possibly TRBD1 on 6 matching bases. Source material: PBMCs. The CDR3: CASSLSPTGYSGNTIYF. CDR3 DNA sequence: TGTGCCAGCAGCTTATCACCCACAGGGTACTCTGGAAACACCATATATTTT.